These 8 T cell receptor beta chains came from one sample sequenced in a study of shared clonotypes between healthy human individuals. Generated by immunoSEQ multiplex PCR, the TCRdb table keeps only in-frame clones and is missing some. The sample has millions of clones, roughly 95% seen once; the top ten hold about 1.1%. Terminally differentiated effector memory CD45RA+ cells were left out of the naive CD8 fraction, which was CD45RO-negative and positively selected for CCR7. The sequencing input was naive CD8+ T cells sorted from blood. Receptor source: a man in his late teens or twenties in good health.

Points on this clone: Distinct nucleotide sequences in the sample also encode this CDR3. The chain is built from TRBV5-1 and TRBJ1-1; D is ambiguous. Germline V lookup: CDR1 SGHRS, CDR2 YFSETQ. The CDR3 is 13 amino acids. V was cut by 1 base and J by 0 bases, with 4 bases left in between. DNA of the CDR3: TGCGCCAGCAGCTTGTCCATGAACACTGAAGCTTTCTTT. Protein: CASSLSMNTEAFF.

The gene calls are TRBV6-6 and TRBJ2-7, with TRBD1 matching 7 bases. The length of the CDR3 is 14 residues. The germline gives CDR1 MNHNY, CDR2 SVGAGI (reference sequence). The junction had 4 bases not matched to a gene; V was cut back by 2 bases and J by 3 bases. CDR3 protein: CASSYEGAIYEQYF. Here the CDR3 DNA reads TGTGCCAGCAGTTACGAGGGGGCGATCTACGAGCAGTACTTC.

The rearrangement uses TRBV27 and TRBJ1-1, with TRBD1 matching over 8 bases. The V segment lost 6 bases and the J segment 4 bases; nucleotides outside the gene matches: 7. CDR1 MNHEY and CDR2 SMNVEV come from the germline V gene (reference sequence). This CDR3 is 14 amino acids long. The CDR3 DNA reads as TGTGCCAGCAGATTTACAGGGGGAGGCACTGAAGCTTTCTTT. Amino acids: CASRFTGGGTEAFF.

The chain recombines TRBV4-1 with TRBJ2-1; no reliable D call. Germline CDR1 MGHRA, CDR2 YSYEKL. The CDR3 has 14 residues. V gave up 0 bases and J gave up 1 base, with 4 bases separating them. The CDR3 region has the DNA TGCGCCAGCAGCCAAGAAGAGTCCTACAATGAGCAGTTCTTC. Its protein product is CASSQEESYNEQFF.

About this clone: Other nucleotide sequences from this sample produce the same CDR3. The chain uses TRBV7-9 and TRBJ2-7; D remains ambiguous. There are 11 residues in the CDR3. CDR1 and CDR2 from the germline V gene are SEHNR and FQNEAQ (reference sequence). The V end was cut by 1 base, the J end by 7 bases, with 5 bases between. The CDR3 nucleotides are TGTGCCAGCAGCTTAGTTGAGGAGCAGTACTTC. Translating gives CASSLVEEQYF. The whole variable domain, filled in from reference TRBV7-9 and TRBJ2-7, reads DTGVSQNPRHKITKRGQNVTFRCDPISEHNRLYWYRQTLGQGPEFLTYFQNEAQLEKSRLLSDRFSAERPKGSFSTLEIQRTEQGDSAMYLCASSLVEEQYFGPGTRLTVT.

This chain uses TRBV4-1 with TRBJ2-5, with 10 bases fitting TRBD2. V lost 0 bases and J lost 4; bases outside the gene matches: 2. The CDR3 runs to 15 residues. The germline V gene encodes CDR1 MGHRA and CDR2 YSYEKL. In nucleotides, the CDR3 is TGCGCCAGCAGCCAAGATGTAGCGGGAGGAGAGACCCAGTACTTC. Protein: CASSQDVAGGETQYF.

The chain is built from TRBV30 and TRBJ1-4, with D possibly being TRBD1 (5 bases). CDR3 length equals 13 residues. V lost 5 bases to trimming and J lost 8 bases, with 15 bases between them. The V gene's germline CDR1 is GTSNPN and CDR2 SVGIG (reference sequence). The chain's CDR3 is CAWGHQEGEKLFF. For the CDR3, the DNA is TGTGCCTGGGGACACCAGGAAGGGGAAAAACTGTTTTTT.

The CDR3 spells CSFMRWTGGEAFF. The DNA of the CDR3 is TGCAGCTTTATGCGTTGGACAGGGGGAGAAGCTTTCTTT. This chain joins TRBV29-1 and TRBJ1-1; 10 positions match TRBD1. The CDR3 is 13 amino acids. V was pared by 8 bases and J by 8 bases, with 11 bases of the junction left unmatched. Germline CDR1 and CDR2: SQVTM and ANQGSEA.